The 7 T cell receptor beta chains below come from one sample, sequenced in a study of control samples from healthy donors and cancer patients. The repertoire was sequenced with immunoSEQ multiplex PCR; TCRdb's copy has only in-frame clones and lacks some. The data hold about 120,000 clones, with approximately 92% observed a single time. The sequenced sample consisted of PBMCs. These receptors originate from a woman in her 50s with colorectal cancer.

The J gene is TRBJ2-3, the V gene TRBV9; 8 bases align to TRBD1. Germline V gives CDR1 SGDLS, CDR2 YYNGEE. The CDR3 has 15 amino acids. The trim removed 7 bases at V and 1 base at J, leaving 8 bases unmatched. This CDR3 is CASSFQGQGTDTQYF. The CDR3 bases are TGTGCCAGCTCCTTTCAGGGACAGGGCACAGATACGCAGTATTTT.

V is TRBV5-1 and J is TRBJ1-2; D call uncertain. This CDR3 has 14 amino acids. V was shortened by 0 bases and J by 4 bases, with 10 bases between the two germline ends. The germline CDR1 and CDR2 sequences are SGHRS and YFSETQ. DNA for the CDR3: TGCGCCAGCAGCTTGGCAGGAGAGATCTATGGCTACACCTTC. Its translation is CASSLAGEIYGYTF.

Here the CDR3 DNA reads TGTGCCAGCAGTTTAGGACAGGTTAAAGGCATTCAGTACTTC. Translating it yields CASSLGQVKGIQYF. This chain connects TRBV28 to TRBJ2-4; 7 bases line up with TRBD1. The length of the CDR3 is 14 residues. From germline, CDR1 is MDHEN and CDR2 SYDVKM. J was trimmed by 9 bases and V by 2 bases; bases with no gene match: 7.

The chain has TRBV2 and TRBJ2-7; D unclear. Germline V gene sequence: CDR1 SNHLY, CDR2 FYNNEI. The CDR3 is 12 amino acids. Trimming stripped 5 bases from V and 3 bases from J, with 8 bases between. The CDR3 reads CASSPLDYEQYF. The CDR3 DNA reads TGTGCCAGCAGTCCCCTTGACTACGAGCAGTACTTC.

The chain couples TRBV29-1 to TRBJ1-3; D is undetermined. Germline V gene data show CDR1 as SQVTM and CDR2 as ANQGSEA. V was shortened by 4 bases and J by 7 bases, with 14 bases between the two germline ends. The CDR3 consists of 13 residues. The CDR3 region has the DNA TGCAGCGTTGTCACGGGGAACTTGAACACCATATATTTT. Translation gives CSVVTGNLNTIYF.

This chain uses TRBV5-1 with TRBJ1-2, with 10 nucleotides matching TRBD1. There are 14 residues in the CDR3. Per germline, CDR1 SGHRS and CDR2 YFSETQ. The ends lost 0 bases at V and 8 bases at J; junction bases unmatched: 4. The CDR3: CASSLARDRGGYTF. CDR3 DNA sequence: TGCGCCAGCAGCTTGGCCCGGGACAGGGGAGGCTACACCTTC.

The chain has TRBV29-1 and TRBJ1-1; D is ambiguous. Trimming removed 0 bases from V and 0 bases from J, with 14 bases in between. Germline loops: CDR1 SQVTM, CDR2 ANQGSEA. This CDR3 is built from 16 residues. The CDR3 nucleotides read TGCAGCGTTGAAGAGATAAGAGGTGGAATGAACACTGAAGCTTTCTTT. Translating it yields CSVEEIRGGMNTEAFF.